Described below is a single T cell receptor (beta chain) sequence and its context. This record belongs to a study of blood T cell repertoires in COVID-19. For the study at large: Samples of COVID-19 (acute and convalescent) were obtained from the United States, Italy and Spain.

Per the authors' pipeline: From reference gene primer amplification, estimates of nucleated cell counts were derived. The repertoire was sequenced with immunoSEQ multiplex PCR; TCRdb's copy has only in-frame clones and lacks some. V, J and clone size are taken as reported in that table, and D and trimming were inferred from the DNA itself. The sample yields approximately 110,000 clones, over 70% seen once. The CDR3 runs to 17 residues. Trimming cost V 0 bases and J 1 base, with 15 bases left between them. The germline V gene encodes CDR1 LGHNT and CDR2 FRNRAP. The rearrangement links TRBV12-5 to TRBJ1-2; no clear D. This receptor was obtained from a man aged 50-59 years with acute or convalescent COVID-19. The sequenced sample consisted of peripheral blood. In nucleotides, the CDR3 is TGTGCTAGTGGTTTGGTAGCATCCTCCCGTTTTAACTATGGCTACACCTTC. Its protein is CASGLVASSRFNYGYTF. The entire variable domain, with the rest obtained from reference TRBV12-5 and TRBJ1-2, is as follows: DARVTQTPRHKVTEMGQEVTMRCQPILGHNTVFWYRQTMMQGLELLAYFRNRAPLDDSGMPKDRFSAEMPDATLATLKIQPSEPRDSAVYFCASGLVASSRFNYGYTFGSGTRLTVV.